The clone carrying this T cell receptor (beta chain) was picked up one time. Its target is unknown. The primer mix had 60 Vbeta and 13 Jbeta primers. Data came from immunoSEQ multiplex PCR; TCRdb stores just in-frame clones and leaves some out. Among 160,000 or so clones listed, about three quarters were seen once. These data are taken from a study of cytomegalovirus exposure and HLA in healthy donors. As for the study in general: Some 77 million unique TCRs from HLA-typed donors were held in an early release of data. Whole-study results and caveats: The classifier reportedly diagnosed cytomegalovirus status with high sensitivity and specificity. Among TCR beta chains of equal frequency, HLA-associated ones were more clonally expanded in a later analysis. HLA-A and HLA-B allele assignments for most subjects were reportedly predicted accurately using TCR beta sequences.

The germline V and J ends were trimmed by 0 bases and 6 bases, with 10 bases remaining between them. Germline assignment: CDR1 SGHRS and CDR2 YFSETQ. CDR3 length: 14 residues. The sample was PBMCs. J is TRBJ2-1 and V is TRBV5-1; weak D call: TRBD2 (5 bases). The origin of this receptor is a man in his forties in good health and CMV-seronegative. For the CDR3, the DNA is TGCGCCAGCAGCTTGGCTCTAGGACTCAATGAGCAGTTCTTC. As protein: CASSLALGLNEQFF.